This T cell receptor (beta chain) was captured by sequencing in a study of a mutant IDH1 vaccine in newly diagnosed glioma. Study as a whole: Of treated patients, approximately 62% were men and approximately 40% women, averaging about 40 years. The earlier regimen, radiotherapy, temozolomide, or both, was most often both. Regarding the study as a whole: In around 93% of patients, immune responses induced by the vaccine occurred.

Documented time point: week 47, end of study. Vaccinated patients received 300 ug of mutant IDH1 20-mer peptide per dose, with topical imiquimod. In every donor, the tumor was a new WHO grade 3 or 4 IDH1-mutant, ATRX-lost astrocytoma. Per the germline V gene, CDR1 is SEHNR and CDR2 is FQNEAQ (reference sequence). V lost 5 bases, J lost 1 base, and 8 bases lay in between. This CDR3 region has 13 residues. This clone was seen many times. Its matching antigen is unknown. TCRdb's table, derived via immunoSEQ multiplex PCR, lists solely in-frame clones and lacks some. Among around 100,000 clones listed, roughly 86% were seen once.

The source of this sequence is a woman aged 50 to 65 with glioma. V gene TRBV7-9 combines with J gene TRBJ1-1, with a weak D call TRBD1 (6 bases). The source was PBMCs, collected from a glioma patient whose treatment included an IDH1 peptide vaccine. CDR3 in amino acids: CASSPQGNTEAFF. In DNA, the CDR3 is TGTGCCAGCAGCCCACAGGGGAACACTGAAGCTTTCTTT.